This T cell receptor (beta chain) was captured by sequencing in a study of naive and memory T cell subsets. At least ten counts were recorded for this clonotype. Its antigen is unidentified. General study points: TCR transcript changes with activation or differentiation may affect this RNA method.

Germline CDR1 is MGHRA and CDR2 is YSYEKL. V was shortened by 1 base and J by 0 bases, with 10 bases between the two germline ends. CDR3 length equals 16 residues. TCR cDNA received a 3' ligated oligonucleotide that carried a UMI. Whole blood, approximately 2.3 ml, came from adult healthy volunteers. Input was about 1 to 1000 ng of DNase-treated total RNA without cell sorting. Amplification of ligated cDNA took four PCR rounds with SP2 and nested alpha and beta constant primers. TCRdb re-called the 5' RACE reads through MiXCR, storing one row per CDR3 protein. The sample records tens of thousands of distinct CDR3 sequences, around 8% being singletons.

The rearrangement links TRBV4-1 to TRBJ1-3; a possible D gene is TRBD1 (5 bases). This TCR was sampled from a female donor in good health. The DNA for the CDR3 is TGCGCCAGCAGCCAAGGGGGACGGCACTCTGGAAACACCATATATTTT. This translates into CASSQGGRHSGNTIYF.